The next 21 T cell receptor beta chains were all read from a single sample in a study of CXCR3-negative and CXCR3-positive naive CD8 T cells. The authors prepared UMI-labeled TRB cDNA libraries by 5' RACE. Following a re-call of the 5' RACE reads, TCRdb has one entry per CDR3 protein and lacks DNA. This table lists tens of thousands of distinct CDR3 sequences. The sequenced material came from memory CD8+ T cells from blood. The source is a human donor in good health. Some clones in this sample may be carry-over from other donors' samples.

The rearrangement links TRBV5-1 to TRBJ2-3; with no DNA, the TCRdb D assignment of TRBD2 cannot be verified. CDR1 is SGHRS, CDR2 YFSETQ, per germline. The length of the CDR3 is 14 residues. CDR3 sequence: CASMPGISRVTQYF.

The V gene is TRBV7-8, the J gene TRBJ2-1; checking the TCRdb D call of TRBD2 is not possible without DNA. The germline gives CDR1 SGHVS, CDR2 FQNEAQ. The length of the CDR3 is 18 residues. CDR3 sequence reads: CASSLAPSGGSVDNEQFF.

The rearrangement joins TRBV5-1 to TRBJ1-2. The CDR3 totals 13 residues. The germline V gene encodes CDR1 SGHRS and CDR2 YFSETQ. The CDR3 here is CASRWDSGGGYTF.

The chain employs TRBV4-1 and TRBJ2-7; TCRdb reports TRBD2, a call that lacks DNA to check it against. The CDR3 consists of 17 residues. Germline CDR1 and CDR2: MGHRA and YSYEKL. The CDR3 protein is CASSPQPRTSGSYEQYF.

The J gene is TRBJ1-2, the V gene TRBV13; TCRdb's D call, TRBD1, is unchecked because there is no DNA. Germline assignment: CDR1 PRHDT and CDR2 FYEKMQ (reference sequence). CDR3 length equals 15 residues. The CDR3 protein is CASSLVAGVNYGYTF. Together with reference TRBV13 and TRBJ1-2, the CDR3 gives the full variable domain: AAGVIQSPRHLIKEKRETATLKCYPIPRHDTVYWYQQGPGQDPQFLISFYEKMQSDKGSIPDRFSAQQFSDYHSELNMSSLELGDSALYFCASSLVAGVNYGYTFGSGTRLTVV.

The chain couples TRBV27 to TRBJ2-7; the TRBD1 assignment by TCRdb is unverifiable without DNA. The CDR3 runs 14 residues. The V gene's germline CDR1 is MNHEY and CDR2 SMNVEV (reference sequence). CDR3 amino acids: CASSGTGGPYEQYF.

The J gene is TRBJ2-7, the V gene TRBV12-3 or TRBV12-4; without DNA, the TCRdb call of TRBD2 cannot be checked. There are 13 residues in the CDR3. The CDR3 here is CASSPSSDYEQYF.

The chain employs TRBV28 and TRBJ2-7; TCRdb outputs TRBD1, but without DNA this stays unchecked. This CDR3 spans 15 amino acids. Germline V CDR1 and CDR2: MDHEN, SYDVKM. The CDR3 here is CASSFRGPSSYEQYF.

The chain is built from TRBV7-2 and TRBJ1-2; the TRBD1 assignment by TCRdb is unverifiable without DNA. Germline CDR1 SGHTA, CDR2 FQGNSA. There are 17 residues in the CDR3. The CDR3: CASSSPPGTGGDYGYTF.

The chain employs TRBV29-1 and TRBJ1-3. The CDR3 has 12 amino acids. CDR1 and CDR2 from the germline V gene are SQVTM and ANQGSEA. The CDR3 is CSVSSSGNTIYF.

The chain couples TRBV7-9 to TRBJ1-4; there is no DNA to check the TCRdb D call of TRBD1. In germline, CDR1 is SEHNR, CDR2 FQNEAQ (reference sequence). The CDR3 covers 14 residues. CDR3 protein: CASSATALNEKLFF. The complete variable domain, with remaining parts taken from reference TRBV7-9 and TRBJ1-4, reads DTGVSQNPRHKITKRGQNVTFRCDPISEHNRLYWYRQTLGQGPEFLTYFQNEAQLEKSRLLSDRFSAERPKGSFSTLEIQRTEQGDSAMYLCASSATALNEKLFFGSGTQLSVL.

CDR3 in amino acids: CASSAGFRGFEAFF. The rearrangement links TRBV6-5 to TRBJ1-1; TCRdb's D call, TRBD1, is unchecked because there is no DNA. The CDR3 spans 14 residues. Germline values: CDR1 MNHEY, CDR2 SVGAGI.

V gene TRBV29-1 combines with J gene TRBJ2-7; the D call of TRBD2 rests on TCRdb alone, since no DNA is present to check it. Germline-derived CDR1 and CDR2 are SQVTM and ANQGSEA. The CDR3 loop spans 12 amino acids. CDR3 residues: CSVGQGRGEQYF.

The chain carries TRBV20-1 and TRBJ2-7; TCRdb designates TRBD1, a call that cannot be tested without DNA. Per the germline V gene, CDR1 is DFQATT and CDR2 is SNEGSKA (reference sequence). CDR3 length: 13 residues. The CDR3 loop reads CSAVRDLLYEQYF.

The chain is built from TRBV29-1 and TRBJ2-3; there is no DNA to check the TCRdb D call of TRBD1. The germline V gene encodes CDR1 SQVTM and CDR2 ANQGSEA. The CDR3 totals 15 residues. This CDR3 is CSVDRSGQGLDTQYF.

The J gene is TRBJ2-7, the V gene TRBV19. CDR3 length equals 13 residues. Germline V CDR1 and CDR2: LNHDA, SQIVND (reference sequence). CDR3 amino acids: CASSIAESYEQYF. Full variable domain (remainder filled in from reference TRBV19 and TRBJ2-7): DGGITQSPKYLFRKEGQNVTLSCEQNLNHDAMYWYRQDPGQGLRLIYYSQIVNDFQKGDIAEGYSVSREKKESFPLTVTSAQKNPTAFYLCASSIAESYEQYFGPGTRLTVT.

The rearrangement links TRBV9 to TRBJ2-3. The germline V gene encodes CDR1 SGDLS and CDR2 YYNGEE. The CDR3 loop spans 13 amino acids. The CDR3: CASSVDRTDTQYF.

This chain connects TRBV24-1 to TRBJ2-2; TCRdb returns TRBD1, unconfirmable since there is no DNA. Germline assignment: CDR1 KGHDR and CDR2 SFDVKD. CDR3 length equals 15 residues. The CDR3 sequence is CATRGGGLNTGELFF.

The CDR3 here is CASSPERCGLFF. The chain has TRBV7-2 and TRBJ1-4. The CDR3 sequence is 12 residues long. Per germline, CDR1 SGHTA and CDR2 FQGNSA.

The J gene is TRBJ2-2, the V gene TRBV29-1; as DNA is missing, the TRBD1 call by TCRdb cannot be tested. Germline lookup yields CDR1 SQVTM and CDR2 ANQGSEA. This CDR3 is 14 amino acids long. CDR3 loop: CSVGTGFGTGELFF.

The chain couples TRBV29-1 to TRBJ2-1; TCRdb's D call of TRBD2 is untestable without DNA. The germline V gene encodes CDR1 SQVTM and CDR2 ANQGSEA. The CDR3 extends over 14 amino acids. This CDR3 reads CSVVWLAGGREQFF.